The 7 T cell receptor beta chains reported below all come from one sample, sequenced in a study of shared clonotypes between healthy human individuals. The protocol was immunoSEQ multiplex PCR, while the TCRdb copy is restricted to in-frame clones and leaves out a portion. The sample gives 1.4 million or so clones, about 98.5% of which show up once; 0.36% is in the top ten. The specimen was naive CD4+ T cells sorted from blood. Subset specified: CD45RA+ positively selected. The receptors originated from a man between 25 and 39 years old in good health.

The chain combines TRBV7-2 with TRBJ2-7; 8 bases map to TRBD2. The CDR3 totals 15 residues. The V gene's germline CDR1 is SGHTA and CDR2 FQGNSA. The V gene end was trimmed by 1 base and the J gene end by 2 bases; junction bases not matched to a gene: 4. The chain's CDR3 is CASSLELAVAYEQYF. CDR3 bases: TGTGCCAGCAGCTTAGAACTAGCGGTTGCCTACGAGCAGTACTTC. Based on the CDR3 plus reference TRBV7-2 and TRBJ2-7, the full variable domain is GAGVSQSPSNKVTEKGKDVELRCDPISGHTALYWYRQSLGQGLEFLIYFQGNSAPDKSGLPSDRFSAERTGGSVSTLTIQRTQQEDSAVYLCASSLELAVAYEQYFGPGTRLTVT.

The chain carries TRBV19 and TRBJ1-1, with D maybe TRBD1 (5 bases). CDR1 LNHDA and CDR2 SQIVND come from the germline V gene (reference sequence). The CDR3 contains 13 residues. The ends were cut back, 5 bases at V and 1 base at J, with 8 bases in the middle. DNA for the CDR3: TGTGCCAGTAGTGTCGACAGGAACACTGAAGCTTTCTTT. Amino acids: CASSVDRNTEAFF. The complete variable domain, with remaining parts taken from reference TRBV19 and TRBJ1-1, reads DGGITQSPKYLFRKEGQNVTLSCEQNLNHDAMYWYRQDPGQGLRLIYYSQIVNDFQKGDIAEGYSVSREKKESFPLTVTSAQKNPTAFYLCASSVDRNTEAFFGQGTRLTVV.

The J gene is TRBJ1-4, the V gene TRBV5-1; 10 bases are a match to TRBD1. This CDR3 contains 15 residues. J gave up 3 bases and V 6 bases, and 5 bases lay outside the gene matches. CDR1 and CDR2 from the germline V gene are SGHRS and YFSETQ. The CDR3 is CASTMTGGPNEKLFF. Written as DNA, the CDR3 is TGCGCCAGCACCATGACAGGGGGCCCTAATGAAAAACTGTTTTTT.

This chain uses TRBV11-2 with TRBJ2-1; 7 nucleotides line up with TRBD2. Germline assignment: CDR1 SGHAT and CDR2 FQNNGV. V was clipped by 5 bases and J by 4 bases; unmatched bases: 8. The length of the CDR3 is 15 residues. The CDR3: CASSLSSGLYNEQFF. Here the CDR3 DNA reads TGTGCCAGCAGCCTCTCTAGCGGTCTTTACAATGAGCAGTTCTTC.

The genes are TRBV28 and TRBJ2-7, with D perhaps matching TRBD1 or TRBD2 (5 bases each). Germline CDR1 MDHEN, CDR2 SYDVKM. The germline V and J ends were trimmed by 1 base and 7 bases, with 14 bases remaining between them. CDR3 length: 14 residues. CDR3 sequence: CASSLFSGPDEQYF. CDR3 in DNA: TGTGCCAGCAGTTTATTCTCGGGGCCCGATGAGCAGTACTTC.

Concerning this clone: Other nucleotide sequences from this sample produce the same CDR3. The J gene is TRBJ2-7, the V gene TRBV7-6, with 7 positions matching TRBD1. Looked up from germline, CDR1 is SGHVS and CDR2 is FNYEAQ. The junction had 2 bases not matched to a gene; V was cut back by 0 bases and J by 0 bases. The CDR3 is made up of 15 amino acids. The CDR3 bases are TGTGCCAGCAGCTTAGCGGCAGGGGGCTCCTACGAGCAGTACTTC. This codes for CASSLAAGGSYEQYF.

The chain carries TRBV30 and TRBJ2-7; TRBD2 agrees at 11 bases. Germline CDR1 reads GTSNPN; CDR2 reads SVGIG (reference sequence). The CDR3 has 17 amino acids. V lost 6 bases to trimming and J lost 7 bases; unmatched junction nucleotides: 20. In DNA, the CDR3 is TGTGCCTGTGTCGCGACTAGCGGGGACCGGACCTCTCGTGAGCAGTACTTC. This translates into CACVATSGDRTSREQYF.